This TCR beta chain was sequenced for a study of T cell responses to AZD1222 COVID-19 vaccine. Looking at the study overall: The analysis combined second doses at about 4 or about 12 weeks.

The V gene's germline CDR1 is SEHNR and CDR2 FQNEAQ (reference sequence). Trimming at V came to 3 bases and at J to 1 base, leaving 3 bases not matched to a gene. The CDR3 length is 15 residues. Using immunoSEQ multiplex PCR, the repertoire was profiled, and TCRdb retains in-frame clones only, with some absent. The sample yields fewer than 110,000 clones, less than 90% seen once. The TCR sequence derives from an adult in good health. The chain combines TRBV7-9 with TRBJ1-2; TRBD1 aligns across 9 bases. The source material was peripheral blood, sampled on day 0 of AZD1222 vaccination. The CDR3 loop reads CASSFSGQGNYGYTF. CDR3 coding DNA: TGTGCCAGCAGCTTTTCGGGACAGGGTAACTATGGCTACACCTTC.